The next 21 T cell receptor beta chains were all read from a single sample in a study of tumor and adjacent non-tumor tissue in lung cancer. No cell sorting was done before RNA was extracted from the tissue. Three rounds of nested PCR, following a modified ARM-PCR protocol, produced the TCRbeta library. A single record per CDR3 protein comes from TCRdb applying MiXCR to the multiplex PCR reads. The table lists about 200,000 distinct CDR3 sequences, 71% of them singletons, with about 23% in the top ten. The sequenced sample was lung tumor tissue. The receptors were gathered from a man aged 55-75 years with non-small cell lung cancer.

In regard to this clonotype: One end of the junction varies from germline; a read error may be responsible. The V gene is TRBV10-1, the J gene TRBJ2-5, with 8 nucleotides matching TRBD1. The CDR3 is 14 residues long. The germline V gene has CDR1 WNHNN and CDR2 SYGVQD (reference sequence). The CDR3 spells CASSAGGLQDTQYF. In DNA, the CDR3 is TGCGCCAGCAGCGCAGGGGGCCTACAAGATACCCAGTACTTC.

This clonotype appeared once. An end of the junction does not agree with germline; a read error may underlie this. V is TRBV4-1 and J is TRBJ1-2; D may be TRBD1 (5 bases). The germline CDR1 and CDR2 sequences are MGHRA and YSYEKL. The CDR3 length is 15 residues. The CDR3 spells CASSQVARANYDYTF. CDR3 sequence (DNA): TGCGCCAGCAGCCAAGTGGCCAGGGCAAACTATGACTACACCTTC.

In the case of this clonotype: Relative to the germline gene, one junction end is altered; a read error may explain this. The chain couples TRBV11-3 to TRBJ1-1, with D uncertain. CDR3 size: 13 residues. Looked up from germline, CDR1 is SGHNT and CDR2 is YENEEA. The CDR3 nucleotides are TGTACCAGCAACATAGACCGGCGGTTTGAAGCTTTCTTT. Translating it yields CTSNIDRRFEAFF.

The rearrangement uses TRBV20-1 and TRBJ1-4; D possibly corresponds to TRBD1 (6 bases). The length of the CDR3 is 11 residues. The germline V gene has CDR1 DFQATT and CDR2 SNEGSKA (reference sequence). Trimming took 4 bases from V and 10 from J, leaving 10 bases between them. The CDR3 coding sequence is TGCAGTGCTATCGAAGGGGGAAAACTGTTTTTT. Translated: CSAIEGGKLFF.

The chain joins TRBV6-1 to TRBJ1-1; possibly TRBD1 for D (5 bases). The CDR3 extends over 13 amino acids. Germline loops: CDR1 MNHNS, CDR2 SASEGT. In DNA, the CDR3 is TGTGTCACCAAGACAGTGGGGAACACTGAAGCTTTCTTT. This sequence encodes CVTKTVGNTEAFF.

This clonotype was observed a handful of times. V usage is TRBV20-1 and J usage is TRBJ1-2, with D tentatively TRBD1 (6 bases). Germline CDR1 and CDR2: DFQATT and SNEGSKA (reference sequence). CDR3 length: 16 amino acids. Trimming pared 3 bases from V and 5 bases from J, leaving 22 bases between. This CDR3 reads CSARAGRTLGGYGYTF. CDR3 coding DNA: TGCAGTGCTAGGGCGGGACGGACCTTAGGGGGGTATGGCTACACCTTC.

To note about this clonotype: A single base separates this from a much larger clone, so it may be a read error. The chain has TRBV20-1 and TRBJ2-1; no definite D call. CDR1 is DFQATT and CDR2 is SNEGSKA in the germline V gene (reference sequence). CDR3 length: 13 residues. The DNA of the CDR3 is TGCGGTGCCCAGTCCGAGATCAACAATGAGCAGTTCTTC. Residues: CGAQSEINNEQFF.

About this clonotype itself: A much larger clonotype is one base distant, so this may be a read error. V gene TRBV6-5 combines with J gene TRBJ2-1; TRBD1 aligns across 7 bases. The length of the CDR3 is 16 residues. CDR1 is MNHEY, CDR2 SVGAGI, per germline. The chain's CDR3 is CASTRGPGQRVDEHFF. For the CDR3, the DNA is TGTGCCAGCACAAGGGGGCCGGGACAAAGGGTCGATGAGCACTTCTTC.

The table lists this clonotype with a few counts. This may come from a read error, since a much larger clone is one base off. The conserved closing phenylalanine or tryptophan is absent in this CDR3, likely reflecting a read error. The J gene is TRBJ2-5, the V gene TRBV11-3; D unclear. Germline V lookup: CDR1 SGHNT, CDR2 YENEEA. The CDR3 consists of 12 residues. V shed 0 bases and J shed 4 bases, with 3 bases lying between them. Here the CDR3 DNA reads TGTGCCAGCAGCTTAGAAGGAGAGACCCAGTACTAC. Translated, it gives CASSLEGETQYY.

Comments on this clonotype: The junction does not match germline at one end; this may be a read error. The rearrangement uses TRBV5-8 and TRBJ1-2; D is perhaps TRBD1 (6 bases). The CDR3 is 14 residues long. Germline V gene sequence: CDR1 SGHTS, CDR2 YDEGEE. CDR3 nucleotide sequence: TGTGCCAGCAGTTTTTACAGGGCTAACTATGACTACACCTTC. Amino acid sequence: CASSFYRANYDYTF.

The rearrangement uses TRBV6-4 and TRBJ2-3; no clear D. Germline V gene sequence: CDR1 MRHNA, CDR2 SNTAGT. CDR3 length equals 13 residues. V was pared by 3 bases and J by 5 bases, with 9 bases between. CDR3 residues: CASSEASRDTQYF. In nucleotides, the CDR3 is TGTGCCAGCAGTGAGGCCTCCAGAGATACGCAGTATTTT.

A word on this clonotype: A much larger clone lies a single base off, so this may be a read error. The chain combines TRBV20-1 with TRBJ2-1, with 11 bases identical to TRBD2. Trimming cost V 6 bases and J 12 bases; bases outside gene matches: 13. CDR1 is DFQATT and CDR2 is SNEGSKA in the germline V gene (reference sequence). The CDR3 sequence is 14 residues long. The CDR3: CSAIPGLAEAGQFF. In DNA, the CDR3 is TGCAGTGCAATACCGGGACTAGCGGAAGCAGGGCAGTTCTTC.

Notes on this clonotype: Mismatch with germline at one junction end may stem from a read error. The rearrangement links TRBV29-1 to TRBJ2-1; the match to TRBD2 covers 9 bases. Germline V gene sequence: CDR1 SQVTM, CDR2 ANQGSEA. The CDR3 loop spans 14 amino acids. The chain's CDR3 is CSAHTGISGSQQFF. The CDR3 nucleotides are TGCAGCGCGCATACGGGGATTAGCGGGAGTCAGCAGTTTTTC.

As to this clonotype: Just one base apart from a much larger clone, this may be a read error. The V gene is TRBV29-1, the J gene TRBJ2-1, with a possible D match to TRBD1 (5 bases). This CDR3 contains 13 residues. Germline assignment: CDR1 SQVTM and CDR2 ANQGSEA. CDR3 in amino acids: CIVDSQGYNEQFF. The CDR3 nucleotides read TGCATCGTTGACAGCCAAGGATACAATGAGCAGTTCTTC.

The chain recombines TRBV20-1 with TRBJ2-2; 13 bases map to TRBD2. The CDR3 covers 16 residues. V was clipped by 5 bases and J by 2 bases; unmatched bases: 5. Germline loops: CDR1 DFQATT, CDR2 SNEGSKA (reference sequence). The CDR3 reads CSADGTSGANTGELFF. The CDR3 bases are TGCAGTGCTGACGGGACTAGCGGGGCAAACACCGGGGAGCTGTTTTTT.

This sequence joins TRBV28 and TRBJ1-1; possibly TRBD1 for D (6 bases). The CDR3 spans 14 residues. Trimming cost V 6 bases and J 4 bases, with 15 bases left between them. Germline-derived CDR1 and CDR2 are MDHEN and SYDVKM. DNA for the CDR3: TGTGCCAGCAGCTCTCCGGGGGCGGGCACTGAAGCTTTCTTT. Protein: CASSSPGAGTEAFF. The entire variable domain, with the rest obtained from reference TRBV28 and TRBJ1-1, is as follows: DVKVTQSSRYLVKRTGEKVFLECVQDMDHENMFWYRQDPGLGLRLIYFSYDVKMKEKGDIPEGYSVSREKKERFSLILESASTNQTSMYLCASSSPGAGTEAFFGQGTRLTVV.

This clonotype was seen at least ten times. The V and J genes are TRBV6-1 and TRBJ1-6, with 9 bases matching TRBD1. Germline V gene sequence: CDR1 MNHNS, CDR2 SASEGT. After removal of 6 bases from V and 9 bases from J, the junction contained 6 bases not matched to a gene. This CDR3 comprises 14 residues. CDR3 DNA: TGTGCCAGCAGCCTGGACAGGGGAGGTTCACCCCTCCACTTT. Translating gives CASSLDRGGSPLHF.

The chain couples TRBV6-6 to TRBJ1-6; no definite D call. Trimming pared 7 bases from V and 6 bases from J, leaving 10 bases between. Germline V CDR1 and CDR2: MNHNY, SVGAGI (reference sequence). The length of the CDR3 is 13 residues. CDR3 amino acids: CASTITTNSPLHF. The CDR3 DNA reads TGTGCCAGCACGATCACTACTAATTCACCCCTCCACTTT.

Points on this clonotype: A much larger clone is a single base away; this may be a read error. The CDR3 loop reads CASSQAGTTFEQFF. CDR3 nucleotides: TGCGCCAGCAGCCAAGCCGGGACTACTTTTGAGCAGTTCTTC. J is TRBJ2-1 and V is TRBV4-1; TRBD2 agrees at 7 bases. V trimming: 1 base; J trimming: 9 bases; junction bases outside the gene matches: 6. CDR1 is MGHRA, CDR2 YSYEKL, per germline. The CDR3 is 14 amino acids.

This chain uses TRBV29-1 with TRBJ1-1, with 7 nucleotides matching TRBD1. V trimming: 4 bases; J trimming: 4 bases; junction bases outside the gene matches: 12. CDR3 length: 15 amino acids. Germline CDR1 reads SQVTM; CDR2 reads ANQGSEA. The CDR3 nucleotides read TGCAGCGTTGCACAGGGGTTACACCTTAGCACTGAAGCTTTCTTT. It yields the protein CSVAQGLHLSTEAFF.

Turning to this clonotype: Its ends do not fully match the called genes, so a read error is possible. V gene TRBV11-1 combines with J gene TRBJ2-7, with D perhaps TRBD2 (5 bases). Germline lookup yields CDR1 SGHAT and CDR2 FQDESV (reference sequence). The CDR3 contains 16 residues. The CDR3 DNA sequence: TGTGCGAGCAGCTTAGCGATTTGTCACAACTCCTACGAGCAGTACTTC. As protein: CASSLAICHNSYEQYF.